This T cell receptor (beta chain) was captured by sequencing in a study of T cell changes during pregnancy in multiple sclerosis. The CDR3 is 17 amino acids. Trimming removed 4 bases from V and 0 bases from J, with 15 bases in between. The germline gives CDR1 KGHSH, CDR2 LQKENI. TCRdb's copy holds only in-frame clones and misses some; the assay was immunoSEQ multiplex PCR. Of 45,000 to 65,000 clones in the sample, roughly 90% were seen once. This TCR came from a female donor with multiple sclerosis, enrolled in a pregnancy study. The chain carries TRBV18 and TRBJ2-2; D remains unclear. The material sequenced was CD4+ T cells from peripheral blood mononuclear cells, taken after pregnancy. CDR3 residues: CASSQKTLFANTGELFF. DNA for the CDR3: TGTGCCAGCTCACAAAAGACACTTTTCGCGAACACCGGGGAGCTGTTTTTT.